Listed below are T cell receptor beta chains from one sample, sequenced in a study of T-cell memory formation after mild COVID-19. TCRdb analysed the 5' RACE reads with MiXCR anew, one entry per CDR3 protein. Of around 340,000 distinct CDR3 sequences in the sample, approximately 15% were seen once. The source material was PBMCs or a T cell subset sorted from them (not recorded which). The receptors derive from a man between 18 and 35 years old who had mild COVID-19 (a few samples of this study predate the infection). Cell type and time point are not known. The CDR3 runs from the conserved cysteine through the conserved F or W. The order of the fields is J gene, V gene, D gene, clone size, CDR3 protein, CDR3 DNA. D genes are given only for firm matches. Size is stated for part of the rows, as once, few or many counts, or as a class when the clone is expanded.

>TRBJ2-5|TRBV3-1|-|-
CASSQTPGALRETQYF
TGTGCCAGCAGCCAGACCCCCGGGGCCCTCCGGGAGACCCAGTACTTC
>TRBJ1-6|TRBV18|-|few
CASSSRRDNSPLHF
TGTGCCAGCTCATCCCGACGGGACAATTCACCCCTCCACTTT
>TRBJ1-1|TRBV7-6|TRBD1|few
CASSLLDRGQQGNTEAFF
TGTGCCAGCAGCTTATTGGACAGGGGCCAGCAAGGGAACACTGAAGCTTTCTTT
>TRBJ1-3|TRBV29-1|-|-
CSVAGDTIYF
TGCAGCGTTGCGGGGGACACCATATATTTT
>TRBJ2-7|TRBV9|-|-
CASSALAMSSYEQYF
TGTGCCAGCAGCGCCCTGGCGATGAGCTCCTACGAGCAGTACTTC
>TRBJ1-4|TRBV20-1|TRBD1|-
CSAPQAGTGREKLFF
TGCAGTGCTCCCCAGGCCGGGACAGGCCGGGAAAAACTGTTTTTT
>TRBJ2-3|TRBV19|TRBD1|many
CASSPSSRGSDTQYF
TGTGCCAGTAGCCCGAGTAGCAGGGGGTCGGATACGCAGTATTTT
>TRBJ1-2|TRBV12-3/TRBV12-4|TRBD1|-
CASSLGTGFYGYTF
TGTGCCAGCAGTTTAGGGACAGGATTCTATGGCTACACCTTC
>TRBJ2-7|TRBV12-3/TRBV12-4|-|-
CASSSLIRFGFKFSYEQYF
TGTGCCAGCAGTTCTCTTATTAGGTTTGGCTTTAAATTCTCCTACGAGCAGTACTTC
>TRBJ2-4|TRBV20-1|TRBD1|-
CSAAGGAAKNIQYF
TGCAGTGCCGCAGGGGGCGCTGCCAAAAACATTCAGTACTTC
>TRBJ2-6|TRBV3-1|-|-
CASSQDRHPGANVLTF
TGTGCCAGCAGCCAAGATCGCCACCCTGGGGCCAACGTCCTGACTTTC
>TRBJ2-2|TRBV10-3|TRBD1|few
CAISELDRGQSTNTGELFF
TGTGCCATCAGTGAGTTGGACAGGGGCCAATCTACGAACACCGGGGAGCTGTTTTTT
>TRBJ1-6|TRBV6-5|TRBD1|-
CASSYSKGGRGDSPLHF
TGTGCCAGCAGTTACTCGAAGGGGGGCAGGGGGGATTCACCCCTCCACTTT
>TRBJ2-5|TRBV4-2|TRBD2|many
CASSQDLGWGGETQYF
TGTGCCAGCAGCCAAGATCTTGGGTGGGGGGGAGAGACCCAGTACTTC
>TRBJ2-3|TRBV24-1|-|few
CATSDLQRGGNTDTQYF
TGTGCCACCAGTGATTTGCAACGTGGGGGAAACACAGATACGCAGTATTTT
>TRBJ1-5|TRBV6-6|-|few
CASRTNQPQHF
TGTGCCAGCAGGACGAATCAGCCCCAGCATTTT
>TRBJ2-7|TRBV10-3|TRBD2|few
CAASQRTSHEQYF
TGTGCCGCCTCGCAGAGGACTAGCCACGAGCAGTACTTC
>TRBJ1-5|TRBV7-9|-|many
CASSLASGYQPQHF
TGTGCCAGCAGCTTAGCTTCAGGATATCAGCCCCAGCATTTT
>TRBJ1-2|TRBV3-1|-|few
CASSQEPRNYGYTF
TGTGCCAGCAGCCAAGAGCCCAGGAACTATGGCTACACCTTC
>TRBJ2-3|TRBV6-5|-|few
CASSYRVSTDTQYF
TGTGCCAGCAGTTACAGGGTTTCCACAGATACGCAGTATTTT
>TRBJ2-4|TRBV12-3/TRBV12-4|-|-
CASSGYYKNIQYF
TGTGCCAGCAGTGGCTATTACAAAAACATTCAGTACTTC
>TRBJ2-3|TRBV4-3|TRBD1|-
CASSQDRGQGADTQYF
TGCGCCAGCAGCCAAGATAGGGGACAGGGAGCAGATACGCAGTATTTT
>TRBJ2-3|TRBV12-3/TRBV12-4|TRBD2|few
CASSSGTSRTDTQYF
TGTGCCAGCAGTTCCGGGACTAGCCGTACAGATACGCAGTATTTT
>TRBJ2-1|TRBV5-6|TRBD2|-
CASSSGERGVNEQFF
TGTGCCAGCAGCTCGGGGGAGCGGGGGGTCAATGAGCAGTTCTTC
>TRBJ2-3|TRBV6-5|-|-
CASSQWSSTDTQYF
TGTGCCAGCAGTCAGTGGAGCAGCACAGATACGCAGTATTTT
>TRBJ1-4|TRBV7-7|-|-
CASSLGVGEKLFF
TGTGCCAGCAGCTTAGGGGTTGGGGAAAAACTGTTTTTT
>TRBJ2-5|TRBV20-1|-|few
CSVVDLASQETQYF
TGCAGTGTAGTGGACTTAGCGAGCCAAGAGACCCAGTACTTC
>TRBJ2-7|TRBV5-1|-|-
CASSLGGQGLNEQYF
TGCGCCAGCAGCCTTGGTGGGCAGGGACTCAACGAGCAGTACTTC
>TRBJ1-3|TRBV11-2|TRBD1|few
CASSLTGAGNTIYF
TGTGCCAGCAGCTTAACAGGGGCTGGAAACACCATATATTTT
>TRBJ2-5|TRBV29-1|-|few
CSVAEVETQYF
TGCAGCGTTGCGGAGGTCGAGACCCAGTACTTC
>TRBJ2-1|TRBV24-1|TRBD2|-
CATSEVAGVGLDEQFF
TGTGCCACCAGTGAGGTAGCGGGGGTAGGACTTGATGAGCAGTTCTTC
>TRBJ2-3|TRBV24-1|-|few
CATSGEADTQYF
TGTGCCACCAGTGGGGAGGCAGATACGCAGTATTTT
>TRBJ2-1|TRBV5-1|TRBD2|many
CASSTGTSGSSYNEQFF
TGCGCCAGCAGCACCGGGACTAGCGGTAGCTCCTACAATGAGCAGTTCTTC
>TRBJ2-4|TRBV4-1|-|few
CASSQVGNKNIQYF
TGCGCCAGCAGCCAAGTAGGCAACAAAAACATTCAGTACTTC
>TRBJ2-3|TRBV28|-|many
CASSFVTTLDTQYF
TGTGCCAGCAGTTTCGTGACGACCCTAGATACGCAGTATTTT
>TRBJ2-1|TRBV18|TRBD1|-
CASFEQGDNNEQFF
TGTGCCAGCTTTGAACAGGGGGACAACAATGAGCAGTTCTTC
>TRBJ2-2|TRBV7-9|TRBD1|few
CASSPPVTGDETGELFF
TGTGCCAGCAGCCCCCCGGTGACAGGGGACGAAACCGGGGAGCTGTTTTTT
>TRBJ2-5|TRBV9|-|-
CASSVARATETQYF
TGTGCCAGCAGCGTAGCCAGGGCCACGGAGACCCAGTACTTC
>TRBJ1-4|TRBV25-1|-|-
CASSPIGPVTNEKLFF
TGTGCCAGCAGTCCGATCGGACCGGTAACTAATGAAAAACTGTTTTTT
>TRBJ2-1|TRBV9|-|-
CASQRGSYNEQFF
TGTGCCAGCCAGAGGGGGTCTTACAATGAGCAGTTCTTC
>TRBJ1-1|TRBV29-1|TRBD1|-
CSVEAFRDSIMNTEAFF
TGCAGCGTTGAAGCCTTCCGGGACAGTATAATGAACACTGAAGCTTTCTTT